The clone carrying this T cell receptor beta chain was seen a handful of times. This entry is derived from a study of T cell repertoires in cytomegalovirus infection. TCRdb reprocessed the reads with MiXCR, giving one entry per CDR3 protein. The data contain about 180,000 distinct CDR3 sequences, roughly 14% of them seen just once; the ten biggest clones take up 25% to 30%. The CDR3 contains 11 residues. In germline, CDR1 is MNHEY, CDR2 SVGAGI. Trimming removed 4 bases from V and 18 bases from J, with 13 bases in between. This clonotype originated in a human donor in good health (CMV status not recorded). Some clones in this sample may be carry-over from other donors' samples. The rearrangement links TRBV6-5 to TRBJ1-6; a possible D gene is TRBD1 (5 bases). The sample comprised PBMCs. The CDR3: CASSFAGTSHF. CDR3 nucleotides: TGTGCCAGCAGTTTTGCCGGGACTTCCCACTTT.